This TCR beta chain derives from a study of blood T cell repertoires in COVID-19. Study-wide context: The United States, Italy and Spain supplied acute and convalescent COVID-19 samples. T cells, B-cell-depleted T cells, or PBMCs provided the cDNA or gDNA that served as material.

Patients at the Seattle site were enrolled during active infection and followed longitudinally. This CDR3 has 15 residues. V shed 3 bases, J shed 7 bases, and the junction held 9 bases outside the gene matches. Germline loops: CDR1 SGHAT, CDR2 FQNNGV. In the study's own analysis: Reference gene primer amplification gave nucleated cell count estimates. The data were produced by immunoSEQ multiplex PCR, yet TCRdb's version contains in-frame clones alone and is incomplete. Clone size and the V and J calls come from that table; the DNA yielded D and trimming. Among approximately 80,000 clones, about 85% were seen once, and the ten largest hold roughly 3.2%.

The chain joins TRBV11-2 to TRBJ1-5; 7 nucleotides line up with TRBD1. This receptor was identified in a woman aged 80 or over with COVID-19, enrolled during active disease. The sample taken for sequencing was peripheral blood. The CDR3 here is CASSLGTALEQPQHF. CDR3 DNA sequence: TGTGCCAGCAGCTTGGGGACAGCGTTGGAGCAGCCCCAGCATTTT.